Reported below is one T cell receptor (beta chain). This entry comes from a study of blood T cell repertoires in COVID-19. Across the whole study: Samples of COVID-19 (acute and convalescent) were obtained from the United States, Italy and Spain. T cells, B-cell-depleted T cells, or PBMCs supplied cDNA or gDNA.

The authors' processing: Amplified reference gene primers provided the basis for estimating nucleated cell counts. Sequencing used immunoSEQ multiplex PCR; TCRdb keeps in-frame clones, though not all of them. Clone size and V and J calls were adopted from that table, with D and trimming inferred from the DNA. The sample consists of about 110,000 clones, 84% of them appearing once. V lost 9 bases and J 5 bases, leaving 14 bases between the germline ends. This CDR3 region has 13 residues. Germline assignment: CDR1 MNHEY and CDR2 SMNVEV (reference sequence). The material sequenced was peripheral blood. The clonotype originates from a woman aged 45-60 years with acute or convalescent COVID-19. The rearrangement links TRBV27 to TRBJ1-5; D is uncertain. The CDR3 loop reads CASSRRRDQPQHF. In DNA, the CDR3 is TGTGCCAGTTCTAGACGCCGTGATCAGCCCCAGCATTTT.